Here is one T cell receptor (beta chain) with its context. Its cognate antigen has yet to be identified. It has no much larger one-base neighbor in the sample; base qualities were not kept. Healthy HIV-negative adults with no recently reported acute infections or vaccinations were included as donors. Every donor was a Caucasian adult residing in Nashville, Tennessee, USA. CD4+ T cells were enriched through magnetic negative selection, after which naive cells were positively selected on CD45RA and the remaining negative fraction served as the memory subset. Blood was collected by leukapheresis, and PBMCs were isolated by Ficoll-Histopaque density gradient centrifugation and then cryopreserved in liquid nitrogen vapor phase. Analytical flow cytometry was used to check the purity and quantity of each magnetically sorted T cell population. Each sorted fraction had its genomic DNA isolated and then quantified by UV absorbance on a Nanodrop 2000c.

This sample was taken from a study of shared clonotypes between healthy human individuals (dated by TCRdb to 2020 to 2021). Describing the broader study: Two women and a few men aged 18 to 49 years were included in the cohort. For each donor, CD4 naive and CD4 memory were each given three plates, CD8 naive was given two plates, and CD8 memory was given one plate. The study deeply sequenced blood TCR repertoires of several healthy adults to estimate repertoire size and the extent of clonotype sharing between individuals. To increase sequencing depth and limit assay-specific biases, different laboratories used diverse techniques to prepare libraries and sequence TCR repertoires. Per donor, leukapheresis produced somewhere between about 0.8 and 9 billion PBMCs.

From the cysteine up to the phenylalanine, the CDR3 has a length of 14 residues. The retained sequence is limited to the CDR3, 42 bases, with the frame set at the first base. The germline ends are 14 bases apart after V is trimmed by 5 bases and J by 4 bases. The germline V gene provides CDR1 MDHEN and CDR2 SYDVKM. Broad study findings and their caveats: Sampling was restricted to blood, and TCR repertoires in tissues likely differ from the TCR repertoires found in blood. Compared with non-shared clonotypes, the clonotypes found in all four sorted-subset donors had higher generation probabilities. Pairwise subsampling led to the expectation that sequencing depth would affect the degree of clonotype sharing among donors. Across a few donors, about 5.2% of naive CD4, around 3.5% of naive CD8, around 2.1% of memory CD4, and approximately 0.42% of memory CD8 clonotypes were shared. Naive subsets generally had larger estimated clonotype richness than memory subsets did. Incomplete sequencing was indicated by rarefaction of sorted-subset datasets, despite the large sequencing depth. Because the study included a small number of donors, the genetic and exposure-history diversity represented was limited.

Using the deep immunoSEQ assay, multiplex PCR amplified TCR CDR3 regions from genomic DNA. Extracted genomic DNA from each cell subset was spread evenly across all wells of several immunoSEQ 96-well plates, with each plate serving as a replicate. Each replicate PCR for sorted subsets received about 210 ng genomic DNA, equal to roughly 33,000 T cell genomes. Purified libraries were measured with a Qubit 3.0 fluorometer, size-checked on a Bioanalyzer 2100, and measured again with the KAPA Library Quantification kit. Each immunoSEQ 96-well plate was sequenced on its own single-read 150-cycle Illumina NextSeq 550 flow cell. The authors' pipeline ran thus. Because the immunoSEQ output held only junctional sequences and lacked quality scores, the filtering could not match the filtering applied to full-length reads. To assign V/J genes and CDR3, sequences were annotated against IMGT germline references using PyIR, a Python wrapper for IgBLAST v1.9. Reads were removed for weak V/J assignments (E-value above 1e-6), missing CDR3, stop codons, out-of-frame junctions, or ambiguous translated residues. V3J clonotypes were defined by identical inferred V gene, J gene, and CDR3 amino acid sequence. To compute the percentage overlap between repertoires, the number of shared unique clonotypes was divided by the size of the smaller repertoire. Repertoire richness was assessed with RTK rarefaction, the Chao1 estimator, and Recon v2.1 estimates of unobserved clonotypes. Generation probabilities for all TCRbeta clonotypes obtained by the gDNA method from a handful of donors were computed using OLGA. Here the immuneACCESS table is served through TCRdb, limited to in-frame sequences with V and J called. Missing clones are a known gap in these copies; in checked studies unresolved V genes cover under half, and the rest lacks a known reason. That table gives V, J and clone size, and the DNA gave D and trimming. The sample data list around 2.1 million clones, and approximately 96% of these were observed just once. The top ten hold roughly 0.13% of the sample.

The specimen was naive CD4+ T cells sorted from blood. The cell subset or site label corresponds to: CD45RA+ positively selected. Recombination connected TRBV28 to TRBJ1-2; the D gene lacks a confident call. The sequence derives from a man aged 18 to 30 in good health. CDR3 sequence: CASSRWGFAYGYTF. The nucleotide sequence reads TGTGCCAGCAGTCGATGGGGTTTCGCCTATGGCTACACCTTC.